This TCR beta chain was sequenced during a study of post-analysis software for immune sequencing data. The wider study: Relapsing-remitting, secondary progressive and progressive-relapsing multiple sclerosis courses were included. Study-level findings and limits: Compared against controls, patients with multiple sclerosis displayed significantly lower normalized Chao1 diversity. Relative to controls, patients had several TRBV segments at higher frequency, with TRBV5-6, TRBV5-1 and TRBV20-1 among these.

This CDR3 has 13 amino acids. The V gene lost 6 bases and the J gene lost 5 bases, with 13 bases spanning the gap. Germline values: CDR1 ENHRY, CDR2 SYGVKD. Libraries were made from TCR beta cDNA, and they carried unique molecular identifiers. T cells, about 0.95 to 11 million of them, yielded roughly 470,000 cDNA molecules. MiXCR, run by TCRdb on the PCR reads, gives a single entry per CDR3 protein. The sample holds approximately 770,000 distinct CDR3 sequences; more than 45% are singletons and the top ten take 4.9%. On this clonotype itself: The target antigen is unknown.

The rearrangement links TRBV10-3 to TRBJ1-2, with D tentatively TRBD1 (5 bases). This receptor was taken from a girl under 18 with multiple sclerosis. Specimen: blood. Here the CDR3 reads CAISSFPGYGYTF. As DNA, the CDR3 is TGTGCCATCAGCAGTTTCCCAGGGTATGGCTACACCTTC.